The 19 T cell receptor beta chains listed next were all sequenced from one sample in a study of blood T cell repertoires in COVID-19. Repertoires were generated with immunoSEQ multiplex PCR, while TCRdb's copy carries only in-frame clones and drops some. The sample yields more than 200,000 clones, about 85% seen once. Sequenced sample: peripheral blood. These receptors originate from a man aged 35-49 years with acute or convalescent COVID-19.

The V call is TRBV7-2, the J call TRBJ2-3; D possibly corresponds to TRBD1 (8 bases). The CDR3 length is 16 residues. Between the trimmed V and J ends, which lost 5 bases and 2 bases, there was a span of 17 bases. Germline CDR1 reads SGHTA; CDR2 reads FQGNSA. CDR3 nucleotide sequence: TGTGCCAGCAGCCAGGGGGCGGGAGCCCTCACAGATACGCAGTATTTT. Translating it yields CASSQGAGALTDTQYF.

This clone was recorded a few times. The chain recombines TRBV3-1 (or the pseudogene TRBV3-2) with TRBJ1-2, with 9 bases identical to TRBD1. The CDR3 consists of 14 residues. Germline V gene lookup returns CDR1 LGHDT and CDR2 YNNKEL (reference sequence). The trim removed 8 bases at V and 1 base at J, leaving 5 bases unmatched. This chain's CDR3 is CASEDRGHNYGYTF. CDR3 in DNA: TGTGCCAGCGAGGACAGGGGCCATAACTATGGCTACACCTTC.

The rearrangement joins TRBV10-1 to TRBJ2-1; no firm D call. Germline loops: CDR1 WNHNN, CDR2 SYGVQD (reference sequence). Between the trimmed V and J ends, which lost 10 bases and 14 bases, there was a span of 18 bases. The CDR3 contains 11 residues. The CDR3 DNA sequence: TGCGCCATCGAGGTAGCACCGTGGGAGTTCTTC. It codes for CAIEVAPWEFF.

This rearrangement joins TRBV20-1 to TRBJ1-1, with 7 bases lining up with TRBD1. Trimming cost V 2 bases and J 8 bases; bases outside gene matches: 2. Germline values: CDR1 DFQATT, CDR2 SNEGSKA (reference sequence). The CDR3 extends over 11 amino acids. Here the CDR3 reads CSARKTGEAFF. The CDR3 DNA sequence: TGCAGTGCTAGAAAGACAGGGGAAGCTTTCTTT.

V is TRBV13 and J is TRBJ2-3; 7 bases fit TRBD1. The length of the CDR3 is 17 residues. Germline lookup yields CDR1 PRHDT and CDR2 FYEKMQ (reference sequence). V shed 4 bases and J 3 bases; nucleotides not matched to a gene: 13. The CDR3 reads CASSSFSVTGATDTQYF. As DNA, the CDR3 is TGTGCCAGCAGCTCCTTTTCGGTCACAGGGGCTACAGATACGCAGTATTTT.

The chain is built from TRBV28 and TRBJ2-3; 8 bases map to TRBD1. Losses at the gene ends were 5 bases for V and 1 base for J; bases not matched to a gene: 5. Germline assignment: CDR1 MDHEN and CDR2 SYDVKM. The CDR3 covers 15 residues. This CDR3 is CASSQNRGGTDTQYF. The CDR3 coding sequence is TGTGCCAGCAGTCAAAACAGGGGGGGCACAGATACGCAGTATTTT.

The chain joins TRBV6-1 to TRBJ1-6; TRBD1 agrees at 9 bases. V trimming: 1 base; J trimming: 7 bases; junction bases outside the gene matches: 8. Per the germline V gene, CDR1 is MNHNS and CDR2 is SASEGT. The CDR3 has 17 residues. The CDR3 here is CASSEGVQGARNSPLHF. The CDR3 DNA sequence: TGTGCCAGCAGTGAAGGGGTACAGGGGGCCAGAAATTCACCCCTCCACTTT.

This chain connects TRBV19 to TRBJ1-1, with 11 nucleotides matching TRBD1. The J segment lost 2 bases and the V segment lost 5 bases, leaving 10 bases of the junction unmatched. CDR1 is LNHDA, CDR2 SQIVND, per germline (reference sequence). The CDR3 runs to 17 residues. CDR3 DNA: TGTGCCAGTAGTGGACCGGGACAGGGGGTCCGTAACACTGAAGCTTTCTTT. Protein product: CASSGPGQGVRNTEAFF.

The chain recombines TRBV18 with TRBJ2-5; a weak D match, TRBD1 (6 bases). The CDR3 loop spans 15 amino acids. V was clipped by 6 bases and J by 5 bases, with 19 bases between them. CDR1 and CDR2 from the germline V gene are KGHSH and LQKENI. CDR3 DNA: TGTGCCAGCTCCTTCAGGTCGGCAGGGGAGGAGACCCAGTACTTC. Its translation: CASSFRSAGEETQYF.

J is TRBJ2-7 and V is TRBV5-4; 9 positions match TRBD1. The CDR3 has 14 residues. The germline V gene encodes CDR1 SGHNT and CDR2 YYREEE (reference sequence). V shed 5 bases, J shed 5 bases, and the junction held 8 bases outside the gene matches. CDR3 amino acids: CASSYGTGFHEQYF. As DNA, the CDR3 is TGTGCCAGCAGTTACGGGACAGGGTTTCACGAGCAGTACTTC.

The V call is TRBV6-2 or TRBV6-3, the J call TRBJ2-7, with 11 bases lining up with TRBD1. After removal of 5 bases from V and 4 bases from J, the junction contained 10 bases not matched to a gene. The CDR3 spans 16 residues. Germline V gives CDR1 MNHEY, CDR2 SVGEGT. The chain's CDR3 is CASSGQGASFGYEQYF. DNA of the CDR3: TGTGCCAGCAGTGGACAGGGGGCCTCCTTTGGGTACGAGCAGTACTTC.

This chain connects TRBV19 to TRBJ2-4; D ambiguous. CDR1 LNHDA and CDR2 SQIVND come from the germline V gene (reference sequence). The germline V and J ends were trimmed by 9 bases and 2 bases, with 8 bases remaining between them. CDR3 length equals 12 residues. CDR3 bases: TGTGCCAGCAGCGCCTCCAAAAACATTCAGTACTTC. Amino acids: CASSASKNIQYF.

V and J are TRBV19 and TRBJ1-2; D not resolved. Germline CDR1 reads LNHDA; CDR2 reads SQIVND (reference sequence). The CDR3 is 14 amino acids. V was cut by 3 bases and J by 0 bases, with 8 bases left in between. The CDR3 loop reads CASSIQDSNYGYTF. CDR3 in DNA: TGTGCCAGTAGTATCCAGGATTCTAACTATGGCTACACCTTC.

The gene calls are TRBV6-4 and TRBJ1-6; the match to TRBD1 covers 12 bases. CDR1 is MRHNA, CDR2 SNTAGT, per germline. The CDR3 has 15 amino acids. V lost 4 bases to trimming and J lost 10 bases; unmatched junction nucleotides: 5. This CDR3 is CASSVGTGGDSPLHF. For the CDR3, the DNA is TGTGCCAGCAGTGTCGGGACAGGGGGCGACTCACCCCTCCACTTT.

The V and J genes are TRBV27 and TRBJ2-7, with 8 positions matching TRBD2. Per the germline V gene, CDR1 is MNHEY and CDR2 is SMNVEV (reference sequence). The CDR3 spans 14 residues. The V gene end was trimmed by 5 bases and the J gene end by 6 bases; junction bases not matched to a gene: 9. CDR3 sequence reads: CASSTSGLVFEQYF. The CDR3 DNA sequence: TGTGCCAGCAGTACCTCGGGACTAGTTTTCGAGCAGTACTTC.

The chain has TRBV4-2 and TRBJ2-5; D may be TRBD2 (7 bases). The V gene lost 6 bases and the J gene lost 5 bases, with 19 bases spanning the gap. From germline, CDR1 is LGHNA and CDR2 YNFKEQ. CDR3 length: 15 amino acids. The CDR3 sequence is CASSPTVKGGETQYF. The CDR3 DNA reads as TGTGCCAGCAGTCCTACGGTGAAGGGGGGGGAGACCCAGTACTTC.

The chain carries TRBV14 and TRBJ2-7; a possible D gene is TRBD1 (6 bases). V was pared by 4 bases and J by 0 bases, with 13 bases between. This CDR3 has 15 residues. Germline CDR1 and CDR2: SGHDN and FVKESK. As DNA, the CDR3 is TGTGCCAGCAGCCTTACAGGGATACGCTCCTACGAGCAGTACTTC. Protein sequence: CASSLTGIRSYEQYF.

This clone appeared a single time. CDR3 sequence reads: CASSLDPQGSGEQYF. The CDR3 DNA follows: TGTGCCAGCAGTCTCGATCCACAGGGGTCAGGCGAGCAGTACTTC. The chain couples TRBV27 to TRBJ2-7; TRBD1 matches 7 bases. The junction had 13 bases not matched to a gene; V was cut back by 5 bases and J by 6 bases. CDR3 length: 15 residues. Germline V gene lookup returns CDR1 MNHEY and CDR2 SMNVEV (reference sequence).

The CDR3 reads CASSPGLLEQFF. In DNA form, the CDR3 reads TGTGCCAGCTCACCAGGGCTGCTTGAGCAGTTCTTC. This chain links TRBV18 with TRBJ2-1; D ambiguous. Germline lookup yields CDR1 KGHSH and CDR2 LQKENI. The V end lost 2 bases, the J end lost 9 bases, and 8 bases lay between the germline ends. CDR3 length equals 12 residues.